The clone carrying this T cell receptor beta chain has a handful of counts. The germline gene is not matched at one end of the junction; a read error may be the cause. This CDR3 is built from 14 residues. Germline CDR1 and CDR2: SSHAT and FNYEAQ (reference sequence). Each CDR3 protein is one row after TCRdb ran MiXCR on the RT-PCR reads. The data contain about 680,000 distinct CDR3 sequences, 14% of them singletons. The rearrangement uses TRBV7-7 and TRBJ2-1, with D possibly being TRBD2 (5 bases). This TCR was sampled from a female donor in good health, serving as a healthy control. The sequencing sample was made of memory CD4+ T cells from blood. CDR3 DNA: TGTGCCAGCAGCTTATCCCTAGCCTACGATGAGCAGTTCTTC. Protein product: CASSLSLAYDEQFF.